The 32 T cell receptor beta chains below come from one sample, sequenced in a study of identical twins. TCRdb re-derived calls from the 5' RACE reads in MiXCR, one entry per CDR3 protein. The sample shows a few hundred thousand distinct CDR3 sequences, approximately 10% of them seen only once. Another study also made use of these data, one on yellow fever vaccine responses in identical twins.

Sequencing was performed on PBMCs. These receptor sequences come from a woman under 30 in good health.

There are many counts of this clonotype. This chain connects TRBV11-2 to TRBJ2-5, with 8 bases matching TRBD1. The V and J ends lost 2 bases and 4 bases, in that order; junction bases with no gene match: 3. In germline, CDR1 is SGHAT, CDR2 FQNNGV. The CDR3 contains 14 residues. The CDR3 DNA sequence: TGTGCCAGCAGCTTAACAGGGGGTGCAGAGACCCAGTACTTC. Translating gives CASSLTGGAETQYF.

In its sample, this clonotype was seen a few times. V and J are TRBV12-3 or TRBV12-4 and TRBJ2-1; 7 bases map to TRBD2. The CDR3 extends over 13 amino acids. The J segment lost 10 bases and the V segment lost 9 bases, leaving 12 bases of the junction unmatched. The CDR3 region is CASPGPGGTEQFF. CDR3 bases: TGTGCCAGTCCAGGTCCGGGAGGTACGGAGCAGTTCTTC.

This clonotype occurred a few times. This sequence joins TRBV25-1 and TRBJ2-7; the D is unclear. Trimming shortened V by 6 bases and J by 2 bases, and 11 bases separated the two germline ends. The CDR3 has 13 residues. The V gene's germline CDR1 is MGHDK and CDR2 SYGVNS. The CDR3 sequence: CASSAVHTYEQYF. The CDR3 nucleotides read TGTGCCAGCAGCGCGGTTCATACCTACGAGCAGTACTTC.

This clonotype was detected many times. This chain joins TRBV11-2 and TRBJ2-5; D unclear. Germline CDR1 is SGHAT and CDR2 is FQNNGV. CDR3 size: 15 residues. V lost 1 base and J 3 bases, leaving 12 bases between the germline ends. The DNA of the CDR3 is TGTGCCAGCAGCTTAGGCCTAGTTTGGGAAGAGACCCAGTACTTC. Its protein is CASSLGLVWEETQYF. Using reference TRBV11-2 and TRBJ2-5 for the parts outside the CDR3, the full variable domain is EAGVAQSPRYKIIEKRQSVAFWCNPISGHATLYWYQQILGQGPKLLIQFQNNGVVDDSQLPKDRFSAERLKGVDSTLKIQPAKLEDSAVYLCASSLGLVWEETQYFGPGTRLLVL.

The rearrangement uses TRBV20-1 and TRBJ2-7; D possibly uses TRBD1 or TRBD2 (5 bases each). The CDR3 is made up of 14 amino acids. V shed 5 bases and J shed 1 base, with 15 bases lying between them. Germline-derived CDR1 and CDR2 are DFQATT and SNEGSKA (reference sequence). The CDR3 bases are TGCAGTGCTCCGAACCGGGACGGGTCCTACGAGCAGTACTTC. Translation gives CSAPNRDGSYEQYF.

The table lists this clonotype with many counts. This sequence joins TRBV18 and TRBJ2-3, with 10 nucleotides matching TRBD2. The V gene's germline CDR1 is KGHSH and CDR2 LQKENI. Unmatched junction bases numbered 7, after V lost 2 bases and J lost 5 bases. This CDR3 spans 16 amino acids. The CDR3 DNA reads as TGTGCCAGCTCACCAACCCCGGGACTAGCGCGAGATACGCAGTATTTT. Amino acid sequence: CASSPTPGLARDTQYF.

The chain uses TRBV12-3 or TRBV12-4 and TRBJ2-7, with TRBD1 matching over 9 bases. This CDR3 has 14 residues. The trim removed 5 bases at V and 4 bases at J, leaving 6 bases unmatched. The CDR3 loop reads CASSRRDREYEQYF. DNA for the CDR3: TGTGCCAGCAGTCGCCGGGACAGGGAGTACGAGCAGTACTTC.

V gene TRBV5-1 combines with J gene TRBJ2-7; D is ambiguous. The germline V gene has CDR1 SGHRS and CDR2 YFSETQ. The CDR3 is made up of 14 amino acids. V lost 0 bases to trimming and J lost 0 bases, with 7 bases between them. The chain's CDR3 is CASSLDLNSYEQYF. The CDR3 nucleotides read TGCGCCAGCAGCTTGGATCTAAACTCCTACGAGCAGTACTTC.

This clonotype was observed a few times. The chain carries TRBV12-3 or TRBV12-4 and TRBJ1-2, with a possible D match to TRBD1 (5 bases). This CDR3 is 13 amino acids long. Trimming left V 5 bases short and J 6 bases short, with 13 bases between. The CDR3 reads CASSPRDFDGYTF. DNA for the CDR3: TGTGCCAGCAGTCCCAGGGATTTTGATGGCTACACCTTC.

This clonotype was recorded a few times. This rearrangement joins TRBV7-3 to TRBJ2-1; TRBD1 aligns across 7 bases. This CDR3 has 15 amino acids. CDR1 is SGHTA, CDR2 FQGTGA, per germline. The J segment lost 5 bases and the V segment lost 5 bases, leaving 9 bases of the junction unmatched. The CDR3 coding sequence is TGTGCCAGCAGCAAAAGGACAGGATATAACAATGAGCAGTTCTTC. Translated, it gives CASSKRTGYNNEQFF. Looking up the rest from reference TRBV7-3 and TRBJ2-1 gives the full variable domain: GAGVSQTPSNKVTEKGKYVELRCDPISGHTALYWYRQSLGQGPEFLIYFQGTGAADDSGLPNDRFFAVRPEGSVSTLKIQRTERGDSAVYLCASSKRTGYNNEQFFGPGTRLTVL.

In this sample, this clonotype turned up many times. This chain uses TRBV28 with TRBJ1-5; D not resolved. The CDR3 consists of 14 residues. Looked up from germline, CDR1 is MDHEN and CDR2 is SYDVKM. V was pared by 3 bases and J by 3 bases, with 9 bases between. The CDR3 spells CASSFGQINQPQHF. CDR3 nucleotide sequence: TGTGCCAGCAGTTTTGGGCAGATCAATCAGCCCCAGCATTTT.

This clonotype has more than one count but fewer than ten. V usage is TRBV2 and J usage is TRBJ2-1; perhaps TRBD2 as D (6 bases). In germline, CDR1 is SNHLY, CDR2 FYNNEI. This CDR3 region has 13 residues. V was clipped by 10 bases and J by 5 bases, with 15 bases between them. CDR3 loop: CANRETPHNEQFF. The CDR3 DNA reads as TGTGCCAACCGGGAGACACCACACAATGAGCAGTTCTTC.

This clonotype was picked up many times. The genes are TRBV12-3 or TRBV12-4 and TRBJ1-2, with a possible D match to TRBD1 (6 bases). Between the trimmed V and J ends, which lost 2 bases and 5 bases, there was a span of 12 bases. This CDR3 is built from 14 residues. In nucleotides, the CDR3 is TGTGCCAGCAGTTTATATACAGGGAAATATGGCTACACCTTC. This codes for CASSLYTGKYGYTF.

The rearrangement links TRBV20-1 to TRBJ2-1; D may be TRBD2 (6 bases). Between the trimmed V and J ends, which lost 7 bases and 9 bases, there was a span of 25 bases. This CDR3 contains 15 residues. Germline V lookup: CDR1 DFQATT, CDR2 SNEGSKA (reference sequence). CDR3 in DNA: TGCAGTGTTCTTACAGCCCCGGAGGGCAGACCTGAGCAGTTCTTC. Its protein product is CSVLTAPEGRPEQFF.

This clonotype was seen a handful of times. The CDR3 spells CASSQGSGSPSEQYF. The DNA of the CDR3 is TGTGCCAGCAGCCAAGGAAGCGGATCGCCGTCCGAGCAGTACTTC. The V gene is TRBV3-1, the J gene TRBJ2-7; tentatively, D is TRBD2 (5 bases). CDR1 LGHDT and CDR2 YNNKEL come from the germline V gene (reference sequence). This CDR3 has 15 amino acids. Between the trimmed V and J ends, which lost 1 base and 6 bases, there was a span of 16 bases.

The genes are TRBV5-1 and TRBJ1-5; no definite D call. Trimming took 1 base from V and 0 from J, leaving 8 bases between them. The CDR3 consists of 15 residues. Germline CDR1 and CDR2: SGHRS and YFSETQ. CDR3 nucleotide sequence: TGCGCCAGCAGCTTGTTTGGGGATAGCAATCAGCCCCAGCATTTT. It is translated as CASSLFGDSNQPQHF.

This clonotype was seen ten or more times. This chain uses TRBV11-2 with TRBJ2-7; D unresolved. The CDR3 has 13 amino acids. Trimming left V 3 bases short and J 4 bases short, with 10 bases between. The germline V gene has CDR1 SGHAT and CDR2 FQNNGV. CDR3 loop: CASSFPWDYEQYF. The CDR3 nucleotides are TGTGCCAGCAGCTTTCCCTGGGATTACGAGCAGTACTTC.

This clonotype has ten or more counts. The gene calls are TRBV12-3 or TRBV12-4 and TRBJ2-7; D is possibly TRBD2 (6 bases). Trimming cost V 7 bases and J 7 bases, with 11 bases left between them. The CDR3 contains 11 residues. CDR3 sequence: CASTGGTEQYF. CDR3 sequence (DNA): TGTGCCAGCACCGGAGGGACTGAGCAGTACTTC.

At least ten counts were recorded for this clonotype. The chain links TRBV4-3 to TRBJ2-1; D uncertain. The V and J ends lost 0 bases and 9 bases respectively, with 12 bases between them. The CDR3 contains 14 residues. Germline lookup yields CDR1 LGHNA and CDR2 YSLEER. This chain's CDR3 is CASSQDNWRREQFF. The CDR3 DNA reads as TGCGCCAGCAGCCAAGATAATTGGCGCCGTGAGCAGTTCTTC.

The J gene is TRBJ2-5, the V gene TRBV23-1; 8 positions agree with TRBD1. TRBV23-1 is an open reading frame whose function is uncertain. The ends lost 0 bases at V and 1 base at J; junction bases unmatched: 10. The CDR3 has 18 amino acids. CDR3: CASSQSDDPDRAQETQYF. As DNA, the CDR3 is TGCGCCAGCAGTCAATCAGACGACCCGGACAGGGCCCAAGAGACCCAGTACTTC.

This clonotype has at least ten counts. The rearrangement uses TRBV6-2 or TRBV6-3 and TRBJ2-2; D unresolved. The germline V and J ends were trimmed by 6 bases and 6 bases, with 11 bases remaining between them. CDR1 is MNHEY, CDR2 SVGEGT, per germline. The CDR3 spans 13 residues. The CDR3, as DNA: TGTGCCAGCAGGCCCGGCGTTTCCGGGGAGCTGTTTTTT. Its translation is CASRPGVSGELFF.

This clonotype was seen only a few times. CDR3: CASSTTRQGGQPQHF. CDR3 bases: TGTGCCAGCAGCACTACCCGACAGGGAGGTCAGCCCCAGCATTTT. The chain carries TRBV5-6 and TRBJ1-5; 7 bases are a match to TRBD1. CDR3 length: 15 residues. Germline V lookup: CDR1 SGHDT, CDR2 YYEEEE. The junction had 10 bases not matched to a gene; V was cut back by 4 bases and J by 6 bases.

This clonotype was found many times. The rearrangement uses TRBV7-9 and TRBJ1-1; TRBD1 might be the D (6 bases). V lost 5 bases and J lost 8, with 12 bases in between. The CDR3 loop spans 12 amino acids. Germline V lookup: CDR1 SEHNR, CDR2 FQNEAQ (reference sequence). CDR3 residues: CASSASGGEAFF. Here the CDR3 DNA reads TGTGCCAGCAGCGCCTCGGGGGGCGAAGCTTTCTTT.

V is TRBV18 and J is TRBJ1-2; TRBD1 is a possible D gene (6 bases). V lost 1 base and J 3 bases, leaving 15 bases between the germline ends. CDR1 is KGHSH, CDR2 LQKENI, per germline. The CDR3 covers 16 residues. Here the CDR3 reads CASSPLLGPGDYGYTF. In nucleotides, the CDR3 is TGTGCCAGCTCACCACTCTTGGGCCCAGGGGACTATGGCTACACCTTC.

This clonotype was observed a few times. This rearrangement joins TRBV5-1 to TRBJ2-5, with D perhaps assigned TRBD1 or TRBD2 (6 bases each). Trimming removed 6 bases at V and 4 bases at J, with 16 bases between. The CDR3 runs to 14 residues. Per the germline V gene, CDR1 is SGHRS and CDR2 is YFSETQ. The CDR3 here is CASKVEGGGETQYF. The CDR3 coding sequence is TGCGCCAGCAAAGTGGAGGGGGGCGGAGAGACCCAGTACTTC.

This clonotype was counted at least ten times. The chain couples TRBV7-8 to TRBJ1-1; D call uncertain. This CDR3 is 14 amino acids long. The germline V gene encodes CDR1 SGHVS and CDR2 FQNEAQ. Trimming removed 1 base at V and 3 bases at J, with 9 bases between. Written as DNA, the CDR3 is TGTGCCAGCAGCTTAGGACCTTACTACACTGAAGCTTTCTTT. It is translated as CASSLGPYYTEAFF.

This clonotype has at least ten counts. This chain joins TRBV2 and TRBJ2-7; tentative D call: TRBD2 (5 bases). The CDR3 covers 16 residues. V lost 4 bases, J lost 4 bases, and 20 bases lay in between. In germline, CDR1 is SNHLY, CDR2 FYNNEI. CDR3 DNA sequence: TGTGCCAGCAGTGTTACTGTGAACGCCCGGGGATACGAGCAGTACTTC. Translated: CASSVTVNARGYEQYF.

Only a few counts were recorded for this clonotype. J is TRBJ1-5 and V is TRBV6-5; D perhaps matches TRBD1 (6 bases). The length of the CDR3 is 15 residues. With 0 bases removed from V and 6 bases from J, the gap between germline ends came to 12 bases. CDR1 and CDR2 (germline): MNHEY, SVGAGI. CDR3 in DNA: TGTGCCAGCAGTTACTCGTCAGGGGCCTCTCAGCCCCAGCATTTT. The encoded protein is CASSYSSGASQPQHF.

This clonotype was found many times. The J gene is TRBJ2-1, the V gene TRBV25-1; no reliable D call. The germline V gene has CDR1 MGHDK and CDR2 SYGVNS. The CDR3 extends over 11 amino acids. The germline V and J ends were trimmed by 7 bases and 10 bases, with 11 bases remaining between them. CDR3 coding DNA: TGTGCCAGCAACCTAGATCGGGAGCAGTTCTTC. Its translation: CASNLDREQFF.

CDR3 protein: CASTPQGGYEQYF. In DNA, the CDR3 is TGCGCCAGCACACCTCAGGGTGGTTACGAGCAGTACTTC. The J gene is TRBJ2-7, the V gene TRBV5-1, with a weak D call TRBD1 (5 bases). V lost 6 bases, J lost 4 bases, and 14 bases lay in between. Germline loops: CDR1 SGHRS, CDR2 YFSETQ. The CDR3 contains 13 residues. The whole variable domain, remainder taken from reference TRBV5-1 and TRBJ2-7, is KAGVTQTPRYLIKTRGQQVTLSCSPISGHRSVSWYQQTPGQGLQFLFEYFSETQRNKGNFPGRFSGRQFSNSRSEMNVSTLELGDSALYLCASTPQGGYEQYFGPGTRLTVT.

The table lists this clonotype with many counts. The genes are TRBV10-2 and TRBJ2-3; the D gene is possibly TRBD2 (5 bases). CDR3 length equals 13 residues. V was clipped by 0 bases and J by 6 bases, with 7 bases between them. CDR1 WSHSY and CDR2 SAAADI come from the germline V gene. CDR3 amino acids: CASSESREDTQYF. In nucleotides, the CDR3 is TGCGCCAGCAGTGAGTCTAGGGAGGATACGCAGTATTTT.

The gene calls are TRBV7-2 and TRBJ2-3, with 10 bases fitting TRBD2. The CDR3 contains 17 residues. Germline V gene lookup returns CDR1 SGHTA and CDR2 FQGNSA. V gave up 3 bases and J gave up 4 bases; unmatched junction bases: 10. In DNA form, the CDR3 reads TGTGCCAGCAGCTTCTCGCTAGCGGGAGAAAGGTCAGATACGCAGTATTTT. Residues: CASSFSLAGERSDTQYF.